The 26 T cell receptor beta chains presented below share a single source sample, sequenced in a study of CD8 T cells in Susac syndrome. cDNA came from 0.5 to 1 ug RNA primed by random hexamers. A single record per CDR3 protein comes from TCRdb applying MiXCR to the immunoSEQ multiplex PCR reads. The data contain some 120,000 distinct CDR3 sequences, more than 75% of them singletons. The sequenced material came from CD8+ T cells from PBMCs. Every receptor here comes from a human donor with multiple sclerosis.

The DNA for the CDR3 is TGTGCCAGCAGCCACGGGAGGGATAACATTCAGTACTTC. Translation: CASSHGRDNIQYF. The rearrangement uses TRBV12-3 or TRBV12-4 and TRBJ2-4, with TRBD2 identical over 8 bases. The CDR3 has 13 amino acids. Losses at the gene ends were 6 bases for V and 7 bases for J; bases not matched to a gene: 5.

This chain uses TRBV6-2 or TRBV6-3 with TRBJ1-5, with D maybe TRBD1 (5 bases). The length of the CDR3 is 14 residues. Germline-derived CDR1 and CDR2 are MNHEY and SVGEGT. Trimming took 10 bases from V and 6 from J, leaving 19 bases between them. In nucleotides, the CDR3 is TGTGCCACCGGATCCCTCAGGGAGGCTCAGCCCCAGCATTTT. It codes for CATGSLREAQPQHF.

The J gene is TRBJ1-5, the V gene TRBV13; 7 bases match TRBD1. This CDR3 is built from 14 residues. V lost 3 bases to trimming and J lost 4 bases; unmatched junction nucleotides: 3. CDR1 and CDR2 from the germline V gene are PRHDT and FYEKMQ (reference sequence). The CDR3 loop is CASSFGQVNQPQHF. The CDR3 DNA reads TGTGCCAGCAGCTTTGGACAGGTTAATCAGCCCCAGCATTTT.

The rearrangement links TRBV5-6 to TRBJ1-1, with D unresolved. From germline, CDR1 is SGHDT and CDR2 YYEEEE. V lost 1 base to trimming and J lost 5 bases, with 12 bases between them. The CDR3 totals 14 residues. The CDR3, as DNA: TGTGCCAGCAGCTTGAGTTGGGGTGGGACTGAAGCTTTCTTT. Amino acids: CASSLSWGGTEAFF.

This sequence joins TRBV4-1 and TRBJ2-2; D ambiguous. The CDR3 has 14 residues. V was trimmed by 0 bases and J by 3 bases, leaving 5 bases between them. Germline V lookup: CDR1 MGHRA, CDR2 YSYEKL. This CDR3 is CASSQESDTGELFF. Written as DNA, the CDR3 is TGCGCCAGCAGCCAAGAGAGTGACACCGGGGAGCTGTTTTTT.

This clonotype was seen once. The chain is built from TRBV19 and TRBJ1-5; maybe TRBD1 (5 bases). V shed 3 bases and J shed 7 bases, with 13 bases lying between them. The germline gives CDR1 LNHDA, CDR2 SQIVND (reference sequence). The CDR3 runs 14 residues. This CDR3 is CASSINPGRQPQHF. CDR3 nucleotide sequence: TGTGCCAGTAGTATTAATCCGGGACGGCAGCCCCAGCATTTT.

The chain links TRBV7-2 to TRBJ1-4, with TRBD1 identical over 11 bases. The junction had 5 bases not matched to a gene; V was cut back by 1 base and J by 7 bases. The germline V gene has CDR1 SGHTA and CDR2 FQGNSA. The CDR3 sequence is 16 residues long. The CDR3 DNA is TGTGCCAGCAGCTTAGAGGACAGGGGGCAAAGTGAAAAACTGTTTTTT. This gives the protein CASSLEDRGQSEKLFF.

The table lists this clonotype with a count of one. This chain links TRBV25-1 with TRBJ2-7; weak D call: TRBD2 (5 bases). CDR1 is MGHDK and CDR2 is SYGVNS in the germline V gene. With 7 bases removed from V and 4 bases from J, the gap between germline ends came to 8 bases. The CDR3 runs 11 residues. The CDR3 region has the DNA TGTGCCAGCACTCGAGGGTACGAGCAGTACTTC. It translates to CASTRGYEQYF.

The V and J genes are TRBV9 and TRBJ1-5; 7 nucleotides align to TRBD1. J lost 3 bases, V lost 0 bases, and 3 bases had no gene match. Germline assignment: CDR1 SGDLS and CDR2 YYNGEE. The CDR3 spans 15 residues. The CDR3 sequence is CASSVGTGFNQPQHF. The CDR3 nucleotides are TGTGCCAGCAGCGTAGGGACAGGCTTCAATCAGCCCCAGCATTTT. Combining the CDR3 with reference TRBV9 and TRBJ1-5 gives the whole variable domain DSGVTQTPKHLITATGQRVTLRCSPRSGDLSVYWYQQSLDQGLQFLIQYYNGEERAKGNILERFSAQQFPDLHSELNLSSLELGDSALYFCASSVGTGFNQPQHFGDGTRLSIL.

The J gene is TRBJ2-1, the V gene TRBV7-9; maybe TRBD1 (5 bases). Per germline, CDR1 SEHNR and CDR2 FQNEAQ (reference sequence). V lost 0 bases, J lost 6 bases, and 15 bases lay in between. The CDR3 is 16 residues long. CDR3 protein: CASSLAGLTSGNEQFF. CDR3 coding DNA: TGTGCCAGCAGCTTAGCGGGGCTCACCTCGGGCAATGAGCAGTTCTTC.

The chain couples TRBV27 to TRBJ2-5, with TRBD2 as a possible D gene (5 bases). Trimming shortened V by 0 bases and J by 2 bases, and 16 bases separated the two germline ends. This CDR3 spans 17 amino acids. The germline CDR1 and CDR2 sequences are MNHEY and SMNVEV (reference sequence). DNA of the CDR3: TGTGCCAGCAGTTTATCATCTTTGCTTCGAGGGCAAGAGACCCAGTACTTC. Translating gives CASSLSSLLRGQETQYF.

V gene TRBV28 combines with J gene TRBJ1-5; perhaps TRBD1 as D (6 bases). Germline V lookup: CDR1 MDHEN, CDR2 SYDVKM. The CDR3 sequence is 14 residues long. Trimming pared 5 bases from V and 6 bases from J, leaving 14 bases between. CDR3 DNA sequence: TGTGCCAGCAGTCCAACAGGGCCGAGTCAGCCCCAGCATTTT. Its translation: CASSPTGPSQPQHF.

In DNA, the CDR3 is TGTGCCAGCAGCGGGCGGACGGACGTCCCTGAAGCTTTCTTT. Residues: CASSGRTDVPEAFF. The rearrangement links TRBV5-6 to TRBJ1-1; no firm D call. The CDR3 is 14 residues long. The ends were cut back, 4 bases at V and 6 bases at J, with 16 bases in the middle. Germline CDR1 is SGHDT and CDR2 is YYEEEE.

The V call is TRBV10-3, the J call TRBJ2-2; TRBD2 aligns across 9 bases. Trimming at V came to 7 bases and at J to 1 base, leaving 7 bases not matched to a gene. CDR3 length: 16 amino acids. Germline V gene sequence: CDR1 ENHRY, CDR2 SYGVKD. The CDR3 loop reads CAIKGREGLNTGELFF. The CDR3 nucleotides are TGTGCCATCAAAGGGCGGGAGGGCCTGAACACCGGGGAGCTGTTTTTT.

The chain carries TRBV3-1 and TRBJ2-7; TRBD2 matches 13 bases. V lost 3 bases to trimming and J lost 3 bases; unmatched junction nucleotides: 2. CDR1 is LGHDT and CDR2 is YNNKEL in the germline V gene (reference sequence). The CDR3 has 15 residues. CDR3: CASSQGLAGYYEQYF. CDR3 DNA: TGTGCCAGCAGCCAGGGACTAGCGGGGTACTACGAGCAGTACTTC.

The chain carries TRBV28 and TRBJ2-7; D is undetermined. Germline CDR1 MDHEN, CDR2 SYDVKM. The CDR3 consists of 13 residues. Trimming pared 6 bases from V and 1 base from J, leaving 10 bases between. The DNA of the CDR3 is TGTGCCAGCAGCGGAGTAGGGTCCTACGAGCAGTACTTC. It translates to CASSGVGSYEQYF.

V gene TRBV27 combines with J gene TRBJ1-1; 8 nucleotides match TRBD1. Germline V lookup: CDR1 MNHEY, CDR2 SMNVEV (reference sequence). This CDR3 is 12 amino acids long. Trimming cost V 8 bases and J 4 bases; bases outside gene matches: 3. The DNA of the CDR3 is TGTGCCAGCGGGCAGGGGGCCACTGAAGCTTTCTTT. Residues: CASGQGATEAFF.

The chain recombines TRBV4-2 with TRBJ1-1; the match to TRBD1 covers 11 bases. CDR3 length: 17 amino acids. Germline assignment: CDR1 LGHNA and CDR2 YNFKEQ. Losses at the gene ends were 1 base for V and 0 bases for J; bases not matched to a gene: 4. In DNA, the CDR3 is TGTGCCAGCAGCCAAGTGGACAGGGGGCTTTTGAACACTGAAGCTTTCTTT. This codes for CASSQVDRGLLNTEAFF.

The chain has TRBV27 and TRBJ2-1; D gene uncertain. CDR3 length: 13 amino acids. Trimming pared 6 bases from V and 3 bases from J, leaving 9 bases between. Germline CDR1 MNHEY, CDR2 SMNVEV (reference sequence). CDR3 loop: CASSTANYNEQFF. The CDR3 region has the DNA TGTGCCAGCAGCACAGCTAACTACAATGAGCAGTTCTTC.

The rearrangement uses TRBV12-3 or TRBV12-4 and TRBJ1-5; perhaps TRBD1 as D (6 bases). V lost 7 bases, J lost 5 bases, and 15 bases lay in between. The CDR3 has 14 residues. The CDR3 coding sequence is TGTGCCAGCACTCAAAGACAGGCTTATCAGCCCCAGCATTTT. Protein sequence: CASTQRQAYQPQHF.

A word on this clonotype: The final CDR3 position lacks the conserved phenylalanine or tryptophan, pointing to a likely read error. CDR3 coding DNA: TGTGCCAGCACTGTAGAGGTCGTGACTAGCGGAACAGATACGCAGTATTGT. It yields the protein CASTVEVVTSGTDTQYC. The V and J genes are TRBV7-9 and TRBJ2-3; 9 positions match TRBD2. After removal of 7 bases from V and 3 bases from J, the junction contained 14 bases not matched to a gene. The CDR3 extends over 17 amino acids. Per the germline V gene, CDR1 is SEHNR and CDR2 is FQNEAQ (reference sequence).

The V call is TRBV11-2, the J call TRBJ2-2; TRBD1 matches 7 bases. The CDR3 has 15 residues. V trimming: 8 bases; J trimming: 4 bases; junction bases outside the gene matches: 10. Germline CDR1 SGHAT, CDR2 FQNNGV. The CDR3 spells CASGLEGAGTGELFF. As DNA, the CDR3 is TGTGCCAGCGGACTTGAGGGGGCGGGCACCGGGGAGCTGTTTTTT.

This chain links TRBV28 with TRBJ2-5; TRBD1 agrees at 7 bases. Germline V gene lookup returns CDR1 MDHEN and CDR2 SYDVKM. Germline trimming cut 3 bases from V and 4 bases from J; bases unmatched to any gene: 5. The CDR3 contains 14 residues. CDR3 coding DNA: TGTGCCAGCAGTTTGAAGGGGGCGGCAGAGACCCAGTACTTC. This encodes CASSLKGAAETQYF. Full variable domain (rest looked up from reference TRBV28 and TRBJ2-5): DVKVTQSSRYLVKRTGEKVFLECVQDMDHENMFWYRQDPGLGLRLIYFSYDVKMKEKGDIPEGYSVSREKKERFSLILESASTNQTSMYLCASSLKGAAETQYFGPGTRLLVL.

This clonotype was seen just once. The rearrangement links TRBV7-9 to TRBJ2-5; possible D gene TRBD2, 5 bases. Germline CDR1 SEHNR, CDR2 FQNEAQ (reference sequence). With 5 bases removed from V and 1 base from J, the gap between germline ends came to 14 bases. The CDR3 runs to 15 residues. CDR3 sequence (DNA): TGTGCCAGCAGCCTAGAAAGGGAGTTCCAAGAGACCCAGTACTTC. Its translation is CASSLEREFQETQYF.

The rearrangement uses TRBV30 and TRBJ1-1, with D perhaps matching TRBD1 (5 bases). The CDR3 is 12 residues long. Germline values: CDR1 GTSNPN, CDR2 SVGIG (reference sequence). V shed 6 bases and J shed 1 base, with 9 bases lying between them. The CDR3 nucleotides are TGTGCCTGCATGACAGAGAACACTGAAGCTTTCTTT. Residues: CACMTENTEAFF.

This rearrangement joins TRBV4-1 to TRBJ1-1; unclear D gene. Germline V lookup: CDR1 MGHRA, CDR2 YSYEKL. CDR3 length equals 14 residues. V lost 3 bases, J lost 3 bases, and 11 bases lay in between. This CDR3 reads CASSHDPGDTEAFF. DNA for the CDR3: TGCGCCAGCAGCCACGATCCCGGGGACACTGAAGCTTTCTTT.